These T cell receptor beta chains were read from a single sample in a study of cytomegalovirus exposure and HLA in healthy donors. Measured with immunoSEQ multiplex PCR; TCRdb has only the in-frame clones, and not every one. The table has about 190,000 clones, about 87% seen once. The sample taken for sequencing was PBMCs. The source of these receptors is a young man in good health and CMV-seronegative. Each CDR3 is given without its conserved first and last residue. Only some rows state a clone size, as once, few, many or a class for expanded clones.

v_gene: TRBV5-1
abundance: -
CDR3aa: ASSLDSQKNTEAF

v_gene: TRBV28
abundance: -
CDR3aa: ASSLRGPHSNQPQH

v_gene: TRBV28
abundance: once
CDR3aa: ASSLRGRGLQPQH

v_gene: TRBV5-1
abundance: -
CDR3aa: ASSLDGGNDEKLF

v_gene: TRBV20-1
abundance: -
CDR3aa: SARSGGELF

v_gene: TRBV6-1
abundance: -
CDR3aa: ASSEWRQGAGGYT

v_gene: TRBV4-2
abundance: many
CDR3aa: ASRAESSYNSPLH

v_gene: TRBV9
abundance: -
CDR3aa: ASSTGGGLANNEQY

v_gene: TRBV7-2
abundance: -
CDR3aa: ASSFAGGETQY

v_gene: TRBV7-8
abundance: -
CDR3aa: ASSLQGRTIGNTIY

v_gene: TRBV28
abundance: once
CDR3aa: ASSFGGSGGPHNEQF

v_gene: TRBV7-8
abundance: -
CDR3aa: ASSLARDKETQY

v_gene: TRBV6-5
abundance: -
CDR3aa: ASSLDARGLGLF

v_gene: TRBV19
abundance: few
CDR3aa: ASKKLGQADQPQH

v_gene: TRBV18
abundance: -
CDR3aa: ASSRQGGEKLF

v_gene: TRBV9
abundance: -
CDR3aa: ASSETGKAF

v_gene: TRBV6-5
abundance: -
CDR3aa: ASSRGGLFTEAF

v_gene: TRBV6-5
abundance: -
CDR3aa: ASSRDSPSGNTIY

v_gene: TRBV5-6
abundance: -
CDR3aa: ASSLLRGGAYEQY

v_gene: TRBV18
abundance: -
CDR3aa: ASSPKQETLGYGYT

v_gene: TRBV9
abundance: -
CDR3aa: ASSVEADRPQH

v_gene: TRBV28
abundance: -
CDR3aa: AVQGSLYEQY

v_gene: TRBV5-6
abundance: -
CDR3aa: ASSWGQGGSPLH

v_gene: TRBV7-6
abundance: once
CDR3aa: ASSSATGGNSQY

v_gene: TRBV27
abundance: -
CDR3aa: ASSPLARSSTDTQY

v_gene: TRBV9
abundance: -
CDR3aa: ASSWTGSTDTQY

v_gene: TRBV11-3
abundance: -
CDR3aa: ASSRLAGASTDTQY

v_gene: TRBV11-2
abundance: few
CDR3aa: ASSSYRGGLREQY

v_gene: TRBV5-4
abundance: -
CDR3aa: ASSLELYTEAF

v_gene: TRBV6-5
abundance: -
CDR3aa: ASSPRQGPSEAF

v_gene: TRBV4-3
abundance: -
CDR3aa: ASSQNPAGGKNSQY

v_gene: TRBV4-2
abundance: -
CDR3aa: ASSQDGGGVTDTQY

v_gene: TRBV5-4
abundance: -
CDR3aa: ASSAGTGDLSGTTIY

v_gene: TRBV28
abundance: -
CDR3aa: ASQARTGGVDGYT

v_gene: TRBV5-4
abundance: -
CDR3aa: ANRDFYSNQPQH

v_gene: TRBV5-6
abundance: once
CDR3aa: ASSLTFEGGLQAQY

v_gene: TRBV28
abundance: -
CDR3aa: ASSPGRSYNSPLH

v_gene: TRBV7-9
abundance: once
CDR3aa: ASSHQGLAGGPRRDTQY

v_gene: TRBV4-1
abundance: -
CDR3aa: ASSPLTTGRYPGELF

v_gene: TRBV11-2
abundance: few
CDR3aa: ASSASGGSSGNTIY

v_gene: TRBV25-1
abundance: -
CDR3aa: ASNGGARSEKLF